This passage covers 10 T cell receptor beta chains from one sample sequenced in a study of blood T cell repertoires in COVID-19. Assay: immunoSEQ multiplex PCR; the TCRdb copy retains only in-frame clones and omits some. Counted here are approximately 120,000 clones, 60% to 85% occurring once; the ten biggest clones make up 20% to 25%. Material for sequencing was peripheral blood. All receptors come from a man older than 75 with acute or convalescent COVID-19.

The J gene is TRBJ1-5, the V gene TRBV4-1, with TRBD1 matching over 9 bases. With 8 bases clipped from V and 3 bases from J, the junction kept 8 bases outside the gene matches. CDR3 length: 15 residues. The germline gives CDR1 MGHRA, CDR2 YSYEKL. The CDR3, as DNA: TGCGCCAGCTCCCCCGGACAGGGGTACAATCAGCCCCAGCATTTT. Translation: CASSPGQGYNQPQHF.

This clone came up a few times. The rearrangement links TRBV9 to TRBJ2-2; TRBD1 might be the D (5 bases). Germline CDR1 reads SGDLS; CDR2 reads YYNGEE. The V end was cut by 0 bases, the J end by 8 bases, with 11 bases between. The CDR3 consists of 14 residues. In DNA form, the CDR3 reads TGTGCCAGCAGCGTAGAGATAGGACAAGGGGAGCTGTTTTTT. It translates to CASSVEIGQGELFF.

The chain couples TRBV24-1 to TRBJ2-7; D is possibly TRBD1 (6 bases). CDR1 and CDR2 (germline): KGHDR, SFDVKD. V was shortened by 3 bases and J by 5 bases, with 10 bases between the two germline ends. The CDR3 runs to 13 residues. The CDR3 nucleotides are TGTGCCACCAGTGATAGCCGGGACAACGAGCAGTACTTC. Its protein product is CATSDSRDNEQYF.

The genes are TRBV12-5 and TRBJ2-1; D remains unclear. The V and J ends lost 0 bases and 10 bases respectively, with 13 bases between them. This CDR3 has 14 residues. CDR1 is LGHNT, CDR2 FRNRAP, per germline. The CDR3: CASGLVRWAREQFF. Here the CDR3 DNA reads TGTGCTAGTGGTTTGGTTCGGTGGGCCAGGGAGCAGTTCTTC.

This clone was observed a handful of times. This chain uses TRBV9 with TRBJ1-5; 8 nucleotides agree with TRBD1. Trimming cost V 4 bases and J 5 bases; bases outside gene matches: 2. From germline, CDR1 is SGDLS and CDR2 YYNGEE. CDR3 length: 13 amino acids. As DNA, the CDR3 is TGTGCCAGCAGCCGGGACAGGTATCAGCCCCAGCATTTT. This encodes CASSRDRYQPQHF.

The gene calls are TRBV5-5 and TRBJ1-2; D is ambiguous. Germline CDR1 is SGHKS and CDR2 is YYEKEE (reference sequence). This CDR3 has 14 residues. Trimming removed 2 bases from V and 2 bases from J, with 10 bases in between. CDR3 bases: TGTGCCAGCAGCTTCAGTTCCGTAAACTATGGCTACACCTTC. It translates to CASSFSSVNYGYTF.

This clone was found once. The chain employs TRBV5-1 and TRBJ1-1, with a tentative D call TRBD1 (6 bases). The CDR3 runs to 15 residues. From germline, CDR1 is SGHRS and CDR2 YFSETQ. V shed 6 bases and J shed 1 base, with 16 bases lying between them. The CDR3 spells CASNRFAGENTEAFF. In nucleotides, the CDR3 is TGCGCCAGCAACAGGTTCGCAGGGGAGAACACTGAAGCTTTCTTT.

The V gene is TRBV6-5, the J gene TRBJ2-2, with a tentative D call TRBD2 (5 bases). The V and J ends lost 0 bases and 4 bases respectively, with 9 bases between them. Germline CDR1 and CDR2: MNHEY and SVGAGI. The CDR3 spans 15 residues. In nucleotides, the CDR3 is TGTGCCAGCAGTTACTCGCCGGGGAGCACCGGGGAGCTGTTTTTT. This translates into CASSYSPGSTGELFF.

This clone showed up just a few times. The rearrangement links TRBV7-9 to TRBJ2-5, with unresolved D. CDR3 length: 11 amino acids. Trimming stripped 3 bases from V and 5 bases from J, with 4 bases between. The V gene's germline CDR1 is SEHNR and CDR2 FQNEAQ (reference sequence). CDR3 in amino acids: CASSFTETQYF. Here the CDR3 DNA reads TGTGCCAGCAGCTTCACTGAGACCCAGTACTTC.

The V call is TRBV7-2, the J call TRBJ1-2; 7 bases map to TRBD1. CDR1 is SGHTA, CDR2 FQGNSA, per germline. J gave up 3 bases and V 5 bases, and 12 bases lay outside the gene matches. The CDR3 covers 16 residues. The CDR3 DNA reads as TGTGCCAGCAGCGCGAGCCTTGACAGGGTTCACTATGGCTACACCTTC. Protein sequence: CASSASLDRVHYGYTF. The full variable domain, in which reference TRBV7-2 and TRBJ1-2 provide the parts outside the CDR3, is GAGVSQSPSNKVTEKGKDVELRCDPISGHTALYWYRQSLGQGLEFLIYFQGNSAPDKSGLPSDRFSAERTGGSVSTLTIQRTQQEDSAVYLCASSASLDRVHYGYTFGSGTRLTVV.